The TCR beta chain described here comes from a study of blood T cell repertoires in COVID-19. Measured with immunoSEQ multiplex PCR; TCRdb has only the in-frame clones, and not every one. The data show 150,000 to 200,000 clones, over 70% seen once. V lost 0 bases, J lost 11 bases, and 11 bases lay in between. CDR3 length equals 12 residues. The germline gives CDR1 SGHDT, CDR2 YYEEEE. Sequencing was performed on peripheral blood. The sequence came from a man in his 60s with acute or convalescent COVID-19. This sequence joins TRBV5-6 and TRBJ1-1, with D unclear. The CDR3 bases are TGTGCCAGCAGCTTGGGGCACCTCGGGGCTTTCTTT. Protein product: CASSLGHLGAFF.